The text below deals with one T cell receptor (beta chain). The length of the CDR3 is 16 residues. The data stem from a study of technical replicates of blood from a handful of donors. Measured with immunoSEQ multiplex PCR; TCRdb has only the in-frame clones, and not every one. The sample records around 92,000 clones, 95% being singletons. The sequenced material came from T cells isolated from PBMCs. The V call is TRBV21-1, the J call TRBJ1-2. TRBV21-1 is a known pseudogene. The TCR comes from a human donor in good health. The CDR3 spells CASSPRVGGWGYGYTF. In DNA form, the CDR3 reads TGTGCCAGCAGCCCTCGGGTGGGAGGGTGGGGCTATGGCTACACCTTC.